This T cell receptor beta chain was found in a study of blood T cell repertoires in COVID-19. Study overall: Sites in the United States, Italy and Spain provided acute and convalescent COVID-19 samples.

As for this clone: At one of its ends the junction is not consistent with the germline gene, which may arise from a read error.

In the original analysis: Estimation of nucleated cell counts was performed using reference gene primer amplification. Assay used: immunoSEQ multiplex PCR; TCRdb lists only in-frame clones, some missing. That table gives V, J and clone size, and the DNA gave D and trimming. The sample carries about 69,000 clones, around 77% recorded once. Germline CDR1 reads SSHAT; CDR2 reads FNYEAQ (reference sequence). There are 17 residues in the CDR3. The rearrangement links TRBV7-7 to TRBJ1-2, with a tentative D call TRBD1 (6 bases). The TCR sequence derives from a man in his sixties with acute or convalescent COVID-19. Sequenced sample: peripheral blood. The CDR3 coding sequence is TGTGCTAGCAGCTTAGCCGGGACACCCAGACTTATTTTAGGCTACACCTTC. Translated: CASSLAGTPRLILGYTF.